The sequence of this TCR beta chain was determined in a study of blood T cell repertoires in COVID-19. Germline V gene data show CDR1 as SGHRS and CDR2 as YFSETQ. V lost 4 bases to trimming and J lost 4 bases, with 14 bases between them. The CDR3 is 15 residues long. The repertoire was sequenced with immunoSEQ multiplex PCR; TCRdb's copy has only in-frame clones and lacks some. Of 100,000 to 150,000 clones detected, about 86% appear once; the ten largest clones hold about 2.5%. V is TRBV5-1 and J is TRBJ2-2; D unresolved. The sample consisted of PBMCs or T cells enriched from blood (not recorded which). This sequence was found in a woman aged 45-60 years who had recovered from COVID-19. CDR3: CASSGTGYPTGELFF. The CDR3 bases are TGCGCCAGCAGCGGAACCGGGTATCCCACCGGGGAGCTGTTTTTT.